One and the same sample provided the 10 T cell receptor beta chains below, sequenced in a study of CD8 T cells in ankylosing spondylitis. Overall study findings and caveats: What seemed typical of ankylosing spondylitis blood was a TCR beta motif built from several highly homologous variants.

Antigens of these TCRs are unknown. MiXCR was run by TCRdb on the 5' RACE reads, yielding one entry per CDR3 protein. The table lists a few hundred thousand distinct CDR3 sequences, about 22% of them singletons. The sequencing input was blood, either unsorted or a sorted T cell fraction (not recorded which). These receptors were taken from a male donor with ankylosing spondylitis.

The CDR3 sequence: CASSPFSRVTDTQYF. The CDR3 bases are TGTGCCAGCTCACCGTTCTCGCGGGTCACAGATACGCAGTATTTT. The rearrangement uses TRBV18 and TRBJ2-3; D might be TRBD2 (5 bases). V lost 3 bases and J lost 2, with 12 bases in between. CDR3 size: 15 residues. Germline loops: CDR1 KGHSH, CDR2 LQKENI.

This clonotype was picked up a small number of times. The chain combines TRBV7-8 with TRBJ2-3; perhaps TRBD2 as D (6 bases). The ends were cut back, 5 bases at V and 2 bases at J, with 11 bases in the middle. The germline CDR1 and CDR2 sequences are SGHVS and FQNEAQ. This CDR3 region has 14 residues. CDR3 nucleotides: TGTGCCAGCAGCCTTAGCGGCCTCACAGATACGCAGTATTTT. This translates into CASSLSGLTDTQYF.

There are a few counts of this clonotype. This chain links TRBV28 with TRBJ1-1; maybe TRBD1 (6 bases). The V end lost 6 bases, the J end lost 5 bases, and 25 bases lay between the germline ends. This CDR3 is built from 17 residues. Per the germline V gene, CDR1 is MDHEN and CDR2 is SYDVKM. CDR3 sequence reads: CASRPFGGFNLDTEAFF. In DNA, the CDR3 is TGTGCCAGCAGGCCATTCGGGGGCTTTAACCTGGATACTGAAGCTTTCTTT.

The rearrangement uses TRBV7-2 and TRBJ1-2; TRBD1 aligns across 10 bases. Trimming removed 5 bases from V and 4 bases from J; junction bases left unmatched: 4. CDR3 length equals 14 residues. Germline loops: CDR1 SGHTA, CDR2 FQGNSA. The CDR3 DNA reads as TGTGCCAGCAGCCGACAGGGGGCAGCCTATGGCTACACCTTC. It translates to CASSRQGAAYGYTF. The full variable domain, rest sourced from reference TRBV7-2 and TRBJ1-2, is GAGVSQSPSNKVTEKGKDVELRCDPISGHTALYWYRQSLGQGLEFLIYFQGNSAPDKSGLPSDRFSAERTGGSVSTLTIQRTQQEDSAVYLCASSRQGAAYGYTFGSGTRLTVV.

CDR3 DNA sequence: TGTGCCAGCACCTCCGGATATATAGCCAAAAACATTCAGTACTTC. It codes for CASTSGYIAKNIQYF. The V call is TRBV7-9, the J call TRBJ2-4; D not certain. The CDR3 length is 15 residues. Per the germline V gene, CDR1 is SEHNR and CDR2 is FQNEAQ (reference sequence). Trimming took 7 bases from V and 0 from J, leaving 13 bases between them.

The chain is built from TRBV28 and TRBJ2-5; TRBD2 is a possible D gene (7 bases). The CDR3 totals 16 residues. The V and J ends lost 5 bases and 5 bases respectively, with 21 bases between them. The germline V gene encodes CDR1 MDHEN and CDR2 SYDVKM. As DNA, the CDR3 is TGTGCCAGCAGTGACCCTTCCCTAGGGGGGGGGGAGACCCAGTACTTC. Translated, it gives CASSDPSLGGGETQYF. The entire variable domain, with the rest obtained from reference TRBV28 and TRBJ2-5, is as follows: DVKVTQSSRYLVKRTGEKVFLECVQDMDHENMFWYRQDPGLGLRLIYFSYDVKMKEKGDIPEGYSVSREKKERFSLILESASTNQTSMYLCASSDPSLGGGETQYFGPGTRLLVL.

This clonotype appeared a few times. The chain combines TRBV27 with TRBJ1-4; no clear D. CDR3 size: 13 residues. Germline CDR1 MNHEY, CDR2 SMNVEV (reference sequence). V was cut by 6 bases and J by 5 bases, with 10 bases left in between. CDR3 sequence (DNA): TGTGCCAGCAGCGGCTATATGAATGAAAAACTGTTTTTT. Translating it yields CASSGYMNEKLFF.

The chain carries TRBV19 and TRBJ1-1, with 11 nucleotides matching TRBD1. CDR1 LNHDA and CDR2 SQIVND come from the germline V gene (reference sequence). The CDR3 length is 17 residues. The V gene end was trimmed by 5 bases and the J gene end by 2 bases; junction bases not matched to a gene: 10. The CDR3 is CASSPRTGGGKNTEAFF. The CDR3 nucleotides read TGTGCCAGTAGTCCCCGGACAGGGGGCGGGAAAAACACTGAAGCTTTCTTT.

This clonotype was seen only a few times. This chain joins TRBV28 and TRBJ2-7, with 10 bases fitting TRBD2. CDR3 length equals 15 residues. CDR1 and CDR2 from the germline V gene are MDHEN and SYDVKM. Unmatched junction bases numbered 5, after V lost 6 bases and J lost 0 bases. CDR3 residues: CASRPTSGNSYEQYF. As DNA, the CDR3 is TGTGCCAGCAGGCCCACTAGCGGGAACTCCTACGAGCAGTACTTC.

The rearrangement links TRBV2 to TRBJ2-6; TRBD2 matches at 11 bases. Germline lookup yields CDR1 SNHLY and CDR2 FYNNEI. This CDR3 is 16 amino acids long. With 6 bases clipped from V and 2 bases from J, the junction kept 3 bases outside the gene matches. CDR3 in amino acids: CASRRLAGTGANVLTF. Here the CDR3 DNA reads TGTGCCAGCAGGCGACTAGCGGGAACTGGGGCCAACGTCCTGACTTTC.